Listed here are 11 T cell receptor beta chains from one sample, sequenced in a study of Ad26.COV2.S vaccination and SARS-CoV-2 variants (dated by TCRdb to about 2021). Reading the label with the study, this specimen's time point is: individuals recovered from natural SARS-CoV-2 infection. To prepare the library, the immunoSEQ multiplex PCR assay was applied. TCRdb took this table from immuneACCESS and kept in-frame rearrangements with V and J called. Such tables lack part of the clones; where checked against another copy, unresolved V genes explain under half of the gap, and the rest is unexplained. The sample includes hundreds of thousands of clones, with about 90% observed a single time. The top ten clonotypes cover around 4.2% of the sample. Sequenced material: peripheral blood, taken after recovery from COVID-19. These receptors were collected from a human donor who had recovered from COVID-19.

This sequence joins TRBV6-5 and TRBJ2-3; 10 bases map to TRBD2. This CDR3 region has 15 residues. CDR1 and CDR2 from the germline V gene are MNHEY and SVGAGI. V trimming: 8 bases; J trimming: 4 bases; junction bases outside the gene matches: 9. The CDR3 DNA reads as TGTGCCAGCTCCTTAGCGGGGGGTGGGGCAGATACGCAGTATTTT. It translates to CASSLAGGGADTQYF.

Here the CDR3 reads CASSYDRGSSPLHF. Written as DNA, the CDR3 is TGTGCCAGCAGTTATGACAGGGGTTCTTCACCCCTCCACTTT. This sequence joins TRBV6-2 or TRBV6-3 and TRBJ1-6, with 8 nucleotides matching TRBD1. This CDR3 has 14 residues. Losses at the gene ends were 3 bases for V and 9 bases for J; bases not matched to a gene: 4. Germline CDR1 and CDR2: MNHEY and SVGEGT.

V and J are TRBV19 and TRBJ1-1; D remains ambiguous. The CDR3 has 15 amino acids. The V gene lost 7 bases and the J gene lost 1 base, with 16 bases spanning the gap. The germline CDR1 and CDR2 sequences are LNHDA and SQIVND (reference sequence). Here the CDR3 reads CASITGFTPNTEAFF. CDR3 coding DNA: TGTGCCAGTATCACGGGATTTACCCCGAACACTGAAGCTTTCTTT.

The rearrangement uses TRBV6-4 and TRBJ2-7, with 11 nucleotides matching TRBD1. The CDR3 consists of 14 residues. V dropped 6 bases and J dropped 4; count of bases not matched to a gene: 5. Germline loops: CDR1 MRHNA, CDR2 SNTAGT. The CDR3 region has the DNA TGTGCCAGCAGCGCCGGACAGGGGGCTTACGAGCAGTACTTC. This sequence encodes CASSAGQGAYEQYF.

This chain joins TRBV13 and TRBJ1-1, with D unresolved. Germline lookup yields CDR1 PRHDT and CDR2 FYEKMQ (reference sequence). The CDR3 is made up of 14 amino acids. V lost 2 bases and J lost 1, with 8 bases in between. CDR3 amino acids: CASSLTRRNTEAFF. The CDR3 DNA reads as TGTGCCAGCAGCTTAACCCGCCGGAACACTGAAGCTTTCTTT.

V usage is TRBV20-1 and J usage is TRBJ2-5; no clear D. CDR3 length: 10 amino acids. Deletions cut 0 bases from V and 9 bases from J, with 5 bases between. The germline gives CDR1 DFQATT, CDR2 SNEGSKA (reference sequence). In DNA, the CDR3 is TGCAGTGCTAGAGAAGGTGCCCAGTACTTC. Amino acid sequence: CSAREGAQYF.

The chain couples TRBV18 to TRBJ1-1, with 7 bases fitting TRBD1. The junction had 8 bases not matched to a gene; V was cut back by 6 bases and J by 4 bases. The CDR3 is made up of 14 amino acids. CDR1 is KGHSH, CDR2 LQKENI, per germline. The CDR3 nucleotides are TGTGCCAGCTCCCGCCCCCCAGGGGGCACTGAAGCTTTCTTT. Translated, it gives CASSRPPGGTEAFF.

This rearrangement joins TRBV10-3 to TRBJ1-2; a possible D gene is TRBD1 (5 bases). The CDR3 totals 13 residues. Per the germline V gene, CDR1 is ENHRY and CDR2 is SYGVKD. The ends were cut back, 7 bases at V and 4 bases at J, with 13 bases in the middle. CDR3 protein: CAITGGPAYGYTF. In DNA, the CDR3 is TGTGCCATCACGGGGGGACCAGCCTATGGCTACACCTTC.

The chain recombines TRBV6-5 with TRBJ2-7; TRBD1 matches 9 bases. Germline CDR1 reads MNHEY; CDR2 reads SVGAGI. The CDR3 is made up of 15 amino acids. Trimming took 5 bases from V and 5 from J; bases not matched to a gene: 10. The CDR3, as DNA: TGTGCCAGCAGTCCGACAGGGGGTCGGGTCAACGAGCAGTACTTC. Amino acid sequence: CASSPTGGRVNEQYF.

The V gene is TRBV4-3, the J gene TRBJ1-2; 10 nucleotides align to TRBD1. Germline CDR1 and CDR2: LGHNA and YSLEER. J lost 6 bases, V lost 1 base, and 2 bases had no gene match. The CDR3 is made up of 14 amino acids. As DNA, the CDR3 is TGCGCCAGCAGCCAAGGACAGGGGGCGCATGGCTACACCTTC. It codes for CASSQGQGAHGYTF.

This chain connects TRBV2 to TRBJ1-2; D is uncertain. This CDR3 contains 12 residues. V lost 7 bases and J 1 base, leaving 7 bases between the germline ends. CDR1 and CDR2 from the germline V gene are SNHLY and FYNNEI. CDR3: CASIASNYGYTF. In nucleotides, the CDR3 is TGTGCCAGCATTGCCAGTAACTATGGCTACACCTTC. Complete variable domain (other parts from reference TRBV2 and TRBJ1-2): EPEVTQTPSHQVTQMGQEVILRCVPISNHLYFYWYRQILGQKVEFLVSFYNNEISEKSEIFDDQFSVERPDGSNFTLKIRSTKLEDSAMYFCASIASNYGYTFGSGTRLTVV.